This T cell receptor beta chain was captured by sequencing in a study of blood T cells in healthy people across ages. Looking at the study overall: Capture by template switching was about one barcoded beta molecule per two T cells. General study findings and limits: Across the age range, TCR beta diversity per million T cells fell in a roughly linear way.

Donation came from healthy Caucasian individuals in Russia who were aged about 6 to 100. As concerns this clonotype: Antigen specificity is unknown.

For the second PCR, which ran for 7 to 11 cycles, a sample-barcoded 5' primer and a J-beta primer mix were used. In TCRdb, the 5' RACE reads were re-called with MiXCR into one record per CDR3 protein. The table lists 1 million or so distinct CDR3 sequences, 45% of them singletons. The CDR3 runs 16 residues. Trimming stripped 7 bases from V and 2 bases from J, with 24 bases between. CDR1 and CDR2 from the germline V gene are DFQATT and SNEGSKA (reference sequence). The clonotype was recovered from a woman aged 55-70 years in good health. The sample was blood. The chain joins TRBV20-1 to TRBJ2-7; D is perhaps TRBD2 (5 bases). The CDR3, as DNA: TGCAGTGTCCCTTTGCGGGCTGGCGGAGGTCCCTACGAGCAGTACTTC. Protein: CSVPLRAGGGPYEQYF.